This T cell receptor (beta chain) emerged from a study of blood T cell repertoires in COVID-19. Looking at the study overall: Donors in the United States, Italy and Spain gave samples during acute or convalescent COVID-19.

What the recovered Cohort 3 donors had was two negative PCRs, clearance, or symptom resolution. Some clones are missing from TCRdb's copy, which holds only in-frame ones; the method was immunoSEQ multiplex PCR. Seen here are about 400,000 clones, more than 75% observed once, and the top ten hold roughly a tenth. Germline CDR1 is MNHEY and CDR2 is SMNVEV (reference sequence). The V end was cut by 3 bases, the J end by 0 bases, with 8 bases between. This CDR3 is 14 amino acids long. This chain joins TRBV27 and TRBJ1-1, with D uncertain. This TCR derives from a woman aged 50 to 60 who had recovered from COVID-19. Specimen: PBMCs or T cells enriched from blood (not recorded which). CDR3 residues: CASSFAVMNTEAFF. The CDR3 nucleotides are TGTGCCAGCAGTTTCGCGGTCATGAACACTGAAGCTTTCTTT.